The rows below give T cell receptor beta chains drawn from one sample of a study of T cell responses to AZD1222 COVID-19 vaccine. The assay was immunoSEQ multiplex PCR, and TCRdb's table has in-frame clones only and misses some. The table records 50,000 or so clones, around 91% of them present only once. This specimen consisted of peripheral blood, obtained 28 days after the second AZD1222 dose. The source is an adult who received the AZD1222 COVID-19 vaccine. Each CDR3 is given with its conserved first and last residue. D genes are given only for firm matches. Where a row states a size, it is once, few, many or the class of an expanded clone; other rows omit it.

V gene	clone size	D gene	J gene	CDR3 DNA	CDR3 protein
TRBV9	-	-	TRBJ1-1	TGTGCCAGCAGCGCCAGGTTGGGAGGGGCCCCCACTGAAGCTTTCTTT	CASSARLGGAPTEAFF
TRBV10-2	-	TRBD1	TRBJ1-5	TGCGCCAGCACCGAAAACCCGACAGGGACAAATCAGCCCCAGCATTTT	CASTENPTGTNQPQHF
TRBV10-3	-	-	TRBJ1-5	TGTGCCCCCTTAAGGACCAAGGGGCCCCAGCATTTT	CAPLRTKGPQHF
TRBV5-1	few	-	TRBJ1-4	TGCGCCAGCAGCTTCCCCGCCCCAACTAATGAAAAACTGTTTTTT	CASSFPAPTNEKLFF
TRBV5-1	-	-	TRBJ2-7	TGCGCCAGCAGCTTGCTTGAGAGATCCTACGAGCAGTACTTC	CASSLLERSYEQYF
TRBV9	-	-	TRBJ2-3	TGTGCCAGCAGCATAAGCACAGATACGCAGTATTTT	CASSISTDTQYF
TRBV27	-	-	TRBJ2-2	TGTGCCAGCAGATCGGGGGGCGCCGGGGAGCTGTTTTTT	CASRSGGAGELFF
TRBV27	-	TRBD2	TRBJ2-1	TGTGCCAGCAGCTCACTAGCGGGGGGACCTTACAATGAGCAGTTCTTC	CASSSLAGGPYNEQFF
TRBV28	-	-	TRBJ2-1	TGTGCCAGCAGTTGGTGGACAGCGAGCTCCTACAATGAGCAGTTCTTC	CASSWWTASSYNEQFF
TRBV12-3/TRBV12-4	once	TRBD1	TRBJ2-7	TGTGCCAGCAGTCGGGACAGCTACGAGCAGTACTTC	CASSRDSYEQYF
TRBV7-2	-	-	TRBJ2-3	TGTGCCAGCAGCTTAGCGCTGGGGGAAGATACGCAGTATTTT	CASSLALGEDTQYF
TRBV12-1	-	-	TRBJ2-6	TGTGCCAGCAGCTCGGGACAGGGGAGCAACGTCCTGACTTTC	CASSSGQGSNVLTF
TRBV19	few	-	TRBJ1-5	TGTGCCAGTCTGGACAGTCCGGGGACCCAGCCCCAGCATTTT	CASLDSPGTQPQHF